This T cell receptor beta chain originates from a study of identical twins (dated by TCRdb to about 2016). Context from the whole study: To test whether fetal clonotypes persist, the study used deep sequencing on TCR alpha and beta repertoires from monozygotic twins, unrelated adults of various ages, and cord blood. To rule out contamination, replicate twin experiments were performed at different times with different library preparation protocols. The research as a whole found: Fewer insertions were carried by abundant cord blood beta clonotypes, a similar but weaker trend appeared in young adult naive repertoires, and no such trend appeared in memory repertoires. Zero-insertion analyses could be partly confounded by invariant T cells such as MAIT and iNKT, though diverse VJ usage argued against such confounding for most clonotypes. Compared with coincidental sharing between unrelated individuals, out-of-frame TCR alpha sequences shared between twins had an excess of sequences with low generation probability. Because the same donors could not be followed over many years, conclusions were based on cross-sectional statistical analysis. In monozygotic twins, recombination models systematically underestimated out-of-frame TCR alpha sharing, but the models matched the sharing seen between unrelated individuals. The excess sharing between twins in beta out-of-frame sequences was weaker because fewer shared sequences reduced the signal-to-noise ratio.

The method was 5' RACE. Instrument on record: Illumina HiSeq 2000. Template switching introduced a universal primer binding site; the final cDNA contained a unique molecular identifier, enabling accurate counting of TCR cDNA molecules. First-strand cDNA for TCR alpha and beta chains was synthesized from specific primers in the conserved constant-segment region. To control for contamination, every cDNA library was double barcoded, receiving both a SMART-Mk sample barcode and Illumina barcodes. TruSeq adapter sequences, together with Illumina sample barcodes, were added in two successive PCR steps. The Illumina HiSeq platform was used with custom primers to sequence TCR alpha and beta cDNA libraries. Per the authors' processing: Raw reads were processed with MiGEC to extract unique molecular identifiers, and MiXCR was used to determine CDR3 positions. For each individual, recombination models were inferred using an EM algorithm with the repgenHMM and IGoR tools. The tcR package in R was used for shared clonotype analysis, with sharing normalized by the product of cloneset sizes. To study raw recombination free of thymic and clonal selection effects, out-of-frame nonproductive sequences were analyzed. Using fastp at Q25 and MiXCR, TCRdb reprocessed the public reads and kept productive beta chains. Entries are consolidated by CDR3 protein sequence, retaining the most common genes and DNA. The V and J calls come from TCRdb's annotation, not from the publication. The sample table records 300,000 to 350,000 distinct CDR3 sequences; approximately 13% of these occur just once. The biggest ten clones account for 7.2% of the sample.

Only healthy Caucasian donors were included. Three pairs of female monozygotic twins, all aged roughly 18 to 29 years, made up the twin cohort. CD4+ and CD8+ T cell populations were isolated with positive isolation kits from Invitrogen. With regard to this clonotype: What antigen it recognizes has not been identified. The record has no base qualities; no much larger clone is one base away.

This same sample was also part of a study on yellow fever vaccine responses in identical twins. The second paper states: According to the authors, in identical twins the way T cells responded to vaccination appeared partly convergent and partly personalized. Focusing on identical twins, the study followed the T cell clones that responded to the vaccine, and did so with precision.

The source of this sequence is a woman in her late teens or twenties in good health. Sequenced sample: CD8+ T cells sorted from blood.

Here the CDR3 is given as CASSFFGGQQMTEAFF. The DNA sequence reads TGTGCCAGCAGCTTTTTCGGAGGACAGCAAATGACTGAAGCTTTCTTT. The V gene is TRBV7-8 and the J gene is TRBJ1-1; TRBD1 is a weak D gene call, 6 bases matching. From the cysteine through the phenylalanine, the CDR3 covers 16 amino acids. Only the CDR3 region is kept as DNA, spanning 48 bases read in frame from base 1. Trimming at the junction amounts to 3 bases on V and 5 bases on J, and the germline ends lie 19 bases apart. The germline V gene yields SGHVS for CDR1 and FQNEAQ for CDR2.